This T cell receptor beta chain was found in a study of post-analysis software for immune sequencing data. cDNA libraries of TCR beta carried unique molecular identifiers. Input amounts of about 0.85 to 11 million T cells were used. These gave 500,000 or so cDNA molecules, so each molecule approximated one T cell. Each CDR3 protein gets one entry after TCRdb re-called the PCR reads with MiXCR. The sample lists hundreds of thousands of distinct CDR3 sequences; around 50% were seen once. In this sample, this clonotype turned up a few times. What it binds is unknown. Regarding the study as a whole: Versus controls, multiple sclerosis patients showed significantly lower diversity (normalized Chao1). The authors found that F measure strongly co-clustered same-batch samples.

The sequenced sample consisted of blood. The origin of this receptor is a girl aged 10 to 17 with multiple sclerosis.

The CDR3 DNA is TGTGCCAGCAGTCCGACTACGGGAAAAGCTAACTATGGCTACACCTTC. It is translated as CASSPTTGKANYGYTF. The genes are TRBV6-5 and TRBJ1-2; no definite D call. The CDR3 spans 16 residues. Trimming stripped 5 bases from V and 0 bases from J, with 16 bases between. Per the germline V gene, CDR1 is MNHEY and CDR2 is SVGAGI.